This T cell receptor beta chain came from a study of T cell changes during pregnancy in multiple sclerosis. Germline V lookup: CDR1 SNHLY, CDR2 FYNNEI. Trimming removed 6 bases at V and 0 bases at J, with 12 bases between. The CDR3 length is 15 residues. Assay used: immunoSEQ multiplex PCR; TCRdb lists only in-frame clones, some missing. The data hold some 50,000 clones, with almost 90% observed a single time. This clone was picked up a small number of times. This chain links TRBV2 with TRBJ1-5; TRBD1 might be the D (5 bases). The input for sequencing was peripheral blood, taken in the first trimester of pregnancy. The clonotype originates from a female donor in good health, enrolled as a control in a pregnancy study. The CDR3 sequence is CASSVDTNSNQPQHF. Here the CDR3 DNA reads TGTGCCAGCAGCGTGGACACAAATAGCAATCAGCCCCAGCATTTT.